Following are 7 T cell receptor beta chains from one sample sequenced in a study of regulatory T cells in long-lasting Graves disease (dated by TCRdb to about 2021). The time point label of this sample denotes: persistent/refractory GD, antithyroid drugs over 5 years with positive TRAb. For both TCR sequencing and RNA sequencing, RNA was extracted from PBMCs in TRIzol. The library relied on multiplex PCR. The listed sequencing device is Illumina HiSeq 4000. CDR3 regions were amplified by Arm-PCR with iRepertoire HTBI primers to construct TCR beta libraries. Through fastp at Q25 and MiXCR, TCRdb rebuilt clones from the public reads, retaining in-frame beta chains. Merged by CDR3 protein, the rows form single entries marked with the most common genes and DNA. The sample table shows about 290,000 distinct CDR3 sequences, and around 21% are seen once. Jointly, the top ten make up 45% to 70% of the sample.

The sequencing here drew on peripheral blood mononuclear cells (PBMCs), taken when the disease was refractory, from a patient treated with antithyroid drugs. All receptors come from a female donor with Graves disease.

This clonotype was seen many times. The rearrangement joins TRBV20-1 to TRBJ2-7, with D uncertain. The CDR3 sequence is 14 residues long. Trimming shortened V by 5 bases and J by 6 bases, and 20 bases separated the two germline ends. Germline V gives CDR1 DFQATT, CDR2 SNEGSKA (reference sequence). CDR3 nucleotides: TGCAGTGCTTCGGCTCCCTCCAGAGCCACCGAGCAGTACTTC. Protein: CSASAPSRATEQYF.

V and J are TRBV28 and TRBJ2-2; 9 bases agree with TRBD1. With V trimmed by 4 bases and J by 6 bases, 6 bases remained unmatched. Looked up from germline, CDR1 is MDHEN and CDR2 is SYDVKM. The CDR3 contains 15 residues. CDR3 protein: CASSYRGHPPGELFF. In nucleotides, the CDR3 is TGTGCCAGCAGTTACAGGGGGCACCCTCCCGGGGAGCTGTTTTTT.

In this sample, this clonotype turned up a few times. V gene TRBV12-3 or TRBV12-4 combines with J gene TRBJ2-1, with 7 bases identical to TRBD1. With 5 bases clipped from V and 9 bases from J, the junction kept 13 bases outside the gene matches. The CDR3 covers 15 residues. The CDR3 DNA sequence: TGTGCCAGCAGTCCAACACAGGGGTGGTGGATTGAGCAGTTCTTC. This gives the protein CASSPTQGWWIEQFF.

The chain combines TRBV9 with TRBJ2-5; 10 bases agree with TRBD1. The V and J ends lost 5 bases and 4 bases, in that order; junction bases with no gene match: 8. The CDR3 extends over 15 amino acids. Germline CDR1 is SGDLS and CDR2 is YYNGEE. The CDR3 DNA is TGTGCCAGCAGTTTATTGACAGGGGGCGTAGAGACCCAGTACTTC. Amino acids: CASSLLTGGVETQYF.

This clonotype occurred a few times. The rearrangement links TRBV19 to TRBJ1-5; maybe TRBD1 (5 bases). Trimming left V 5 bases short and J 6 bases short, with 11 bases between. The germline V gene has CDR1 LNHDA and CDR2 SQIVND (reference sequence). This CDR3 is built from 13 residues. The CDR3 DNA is TGTGCCAGTAGTGGGTGGGGACCTCAGCCCCAGCATTTT. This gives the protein CASSGWGPQPQHF. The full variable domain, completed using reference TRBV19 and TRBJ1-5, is DGGITQSPKYLFRKEGQNVTLSCEQNLNHDAMYWYRQDPGQGLRLIYYSQIVNDFQKGDIAEGYSVSREKKESFPLTVTSAQKNPTAFYLCASSGWGPQPQHFGDGTRLSIL.

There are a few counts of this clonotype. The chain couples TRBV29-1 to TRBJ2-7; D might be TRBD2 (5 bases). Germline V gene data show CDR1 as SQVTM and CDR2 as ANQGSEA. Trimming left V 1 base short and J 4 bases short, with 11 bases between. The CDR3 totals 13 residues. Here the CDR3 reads CSVEVGESYEQYF. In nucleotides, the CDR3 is TGCAGCGTTGAAGTGGGAGAAAGTTACGAGCAGTACTTC.

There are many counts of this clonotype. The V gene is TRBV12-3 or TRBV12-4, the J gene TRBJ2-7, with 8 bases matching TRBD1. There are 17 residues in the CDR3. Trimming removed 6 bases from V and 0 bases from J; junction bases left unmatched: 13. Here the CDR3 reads CASSKQGVGVFSYEQYF. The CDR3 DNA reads TGTGCCAGCAGCAAACAGGGGGTTGGGGTTTTCTCCTACGAGCAGTACTTC.